The 17 T cell receptor beta chains in this list originate from one sample, sequenced in a study of T cell responses to AZD1222 COVID-19 vaccine (dated by TCRdb to 2020 to 2023). The intended sense of this specimen's time point label: baseline before first vaccination. The library was prepared using the immunoSEQ multiplex PCR assay. TCRdb holds this immuneACCESS table with in-frame rearrangements only. Some clones are missing; in checked studies, unresolved V genes explain under half, and the rest has no known cause. This sample comprises about 190,000 clones, 85% to 95% of them detected only once. Less than 1.5% of the sample is taken by the ten largest. Sample: peripheral blood, taken on day 0 of AZD1222 vaccination. These receptors were obtained from an adult in good health.

This clone appeared once. The chain couples TRBV18 to TRBJ1-3, with D possibly TRBD1 on 6 matching bases. Between the trimmed V and J ends, which lost 0 bases and 4 bases, there was a span of 13 bases. The CDR3 runs 16 residues. Germline V gene sequence: CDR1 KGHSH, CDR2 LQKENI. The CDR3 loop is CASSPPGGGPGNTIYF. The DNA for the CDR3 is TGTGCCAGCTCACCACCCGGAGGGGGGCCGGGAAACACCATATATTTT.

Comments on this clone: The junction departs from germline at one end; a sequencing error may be responsible. V usage is TRBV12-3 or TRBV12-4 and J usage is TRBJ1-2, with 8 positions matching TRBD1. The CDR3 has 13 amino acids. CDR3 sequence reads: CASSFRRLGQGVF. The CDR3 DNA reads TGTGCCAGCAGTTTTCGGCGACTCGGACAGGGCGTCTTC.

This chain uses TRBV19 with TRBJ1-5; TRBD1 matches 11 bases. CDR1 is LNHDA, CDR2 SQIVND, per germline (reference sequence). The CDR3 consists of 15 residues. V shed 6 bases and J 2 bases; nucleotides not matched to a gene: 3. The CDR3 protein is CASRDRGHGNQPQHF. CDR3 coding DNA: TGTGCCAGTAGGGACAGGGGGCATGGCAATCAGCCCCAGCATTTT.

This clone was counted between two and nine times. This chain connects TRBV25-1 to TRBJ2-5; D possibly corresponds to TRBD1 (5 bases). The germline gives CDR1 MGHDK, CDR2 SYGVNS. This CDR3 is built from 15 residues. V was clipped by 2 bases and J by 5 bases, with 15 bases between them. The CDR3 nucleotides read TGTGCCAGCAGTGAAGGGGCCAGGGTGAGGGAGACCCAGTACTTC. Translating gives CASSEGARVRETQYF.

V is TRBV20-1 and J is TRBJ2-7; D assignment may be TRBD1 or TRBD2 (5 bases each). This CDR3 spans 11 amino acids. V lost 6 bases and J lost 8, with 14 bases in between. The germline V gene has CDR1 DFQATT and CDR2 SNEGSKA (reference sequence). The CDR3 DNA reads TGCAGTGCGAGGGACGCCGCGCAGCAGTACTTC. Translation gives CSARDAAQQYF.

This clone was counted once. The rearrangement links TRBV19 to TRBJ2-7; D is ambiguous. The CDR3 is 15 amino acids. V lost 1 base and J 3 bases, leaving 13 bases between the germline ends. Germline V CDR1 and CDR2: LNHDA, SQIVND (reference sequence). CDR3 sequence: CASSIALDPGYEQYF. In nucleotides, the CDR3 is TGTGCCAGTAGTATAGCTCTCGACCCCGGCTACGAGCAGTACTTC. Full variable domain (outside the CDR3, taken from reference TRBV19 and TRBJ2-7): DGGITQSPKYLFRKEGQNVTLSCEQNLNHDAMYWYRQDPGQGLRLIYYSQIVNDFQKGDIAEGYSVSREKKESFPLTVTSAQKNPTAFYLCASSIALDPGYEQYFGPGTRLTVT.

V usage is TRBV12-3 or TRBV12-4 and J usage is TRBJ1-5, with no clear D. V gave up 7 bases and J gave up 6 bases, with 13 bases separating them. The CDR3 has 13 amino acids. The chain's CDR3 is CASTNDQGQPQHF. The CDR3 region has the DNA TGTGCCAGCACCAACGATCAAGGTCAGCCCCAGCATTTT.

V and J are TRBV6-1 and TRBJ2-4; D gene ambiguous. This CDR3 comprises 16 residues. The V and J ends lost 4 bases and 0 bases respectively, with 13 bases between them. In germline, CDR1 is MNHNS, CDR2 SASEGT. In DNA form, the CDR3 reads TGTGCCAGCAGTGGACGGACCTACCTAGCCAAAAACATTCAGTACTTC. Residues: CASSGRTYLAKNIQYF.

This chain links TRBV9 with TRBJ2-5; D uncertain. The V end lost 4 bases, the J end lost 1 base, and 11 bases lay between the germline ends. CDR3 size: 14 residues. CDR1 and CDR2 from the germline V gene are SGDLS and YYNGEE. The CDR3 protein is CASSPDVLQETQYF. The DNA of the CDR3 is TGTGCCAGCAGCCCGGACGTACTCCAAGAGACCCAGTACTTC.

The rearrangement uses TRBV3-1 (or the pseudogene TRBV3-2) and TRBJ1-2; 8 bases are shared with TRBD1. The V segment lost 1 base and the J segment 4 bases; nucleotides outside the gene matches: 2. Germline V gene data show CDR1 as LGHDT and CDR2 as YNNKEL (reference sequence). The CDR3 totals 14 residues. CDR3 sequence: CASSQAGGLYGYTF. Written as DNA, the CDR3 is TGTGCCAGCAGCCAAGCAGGGGGCCTCTATGGCTACACCTTC.

This sequence joins TRBV5-5 and TRBJ1-6; 7 nucleotides align to TRBD1. CDR3 length: 14 residues. Trimming took 2 bases from V and 7 from J; bases not matched to a gene: 3. Germline V gene lookup returns CDR1 SGHKS and CDR2 YYEKEE (reference sequence). The CDR3 DNA reads TGTGCCAGCAGCTTAGAGGGGGCGAATTCACCCCTCCACTTT. Its protein is CASSLEGANSPLHF.

The chain has TRBV6-1 and TRBJ2-1, with D possibly TRBD1 on 5 matching bases. Germline CDR1 reads MNHNS; CDR2 reads SASEGT. The CDR3 loop spans 15 amino acids. V dropped 9 bases and J dropped 9 bases, with 24 bases sitting between them. The CDR3 region has the DNA TGTGCCAGTTCTGGCCATTTGGGGCCCCAGGCTGAGCAGTTCTTC. Translation gives CASSGHLGPQAEQFF.

As for this clone: The same CDR3 can be traced to other DNA sequences in this sample. This chain uses TRBV5-1 with TRBJ1-1; possible D gene TRBD1, 5 bases. This CDR3 comprises 12 residues. Germline V gene sequence: CDR1 SGHRS, CDR2 YFSETQ. The germline V and J ends were trimmed by 2 bases and 5 bases, with 7 bases remaining between them. CDR3 nucleotide sequence: TGCGCCAGCAGCTTAGGGGATACTGAAGCTTTCTTT. Its translation: CASSLGDTEAFF. Based on the CDR3 plus reference TRBV5-1 and TRBJ1-1, the full variable domain is KAGVTQTPRYLIKTRGQQVTLSCSPISGHRSVSWYQQTPGQGLQFLFEYFSETQRNKGNFPGRFSGRQFSNSRSEMNVSTLELGDSALYLCASSLGDTEAFFGQGTRLTVV.

The genes are TRBV15 and TRBJ2-1, with 10 bases matching TRBD1. V shed 5 bases, J shed 6 bases, and the junction held 7 bases outside the gene matches. Germline V gene sequence: CDR1 LNHNV, CDR2 YYDKDF (reference sequence). The CDR3 sequence is 15 residues long. Here the CDR3 DNA reads TGTGCCACCAGCGACCGGGACAGGGGAGTCAATGAGCAGTTCTTC. This encodes CATSDRDRGVNEQFF.

The chain has TRBV6-5 and TRBJ2-5; D call uncertain. The germline V gene encodes CDR1 MNHEY and CDR2 SVGAGI. The CDR3 is 15 amino acids. The germline V and J ends were trimmed by 0 bases and 1 base, with 9 bases remaining between them. This CDR3 is CASSYSFQAQETQYF. As DNA, the CDR3 is TGTGCCAGCAGTTACTCTTTCCAGGCCCAAGAGACCCAGTACTTC.

The V and J genes are TRBV5-4 and TRBJ1-1; the D gene is possibly TRBD1 (6 bases). V gave up 0 bases and J gave up 3 bases, with 15 bases separating them. The germline gives CDR1 SGHNT, CDR2 YYREEE (reference sequence). This CDR3 has 16 residues. CDR3 in DNA: TGTGCCAGCAGCTTGGGGGGGGGCGACAGATACACTGAAGCTTTCTTT. Translated: CASSLGGGDRYTEAFF. The full variable domain, its missing parts supplied by reference TRBV5-4 and TRBJ1-1, is ETGVTQSPTHLIKTRGQQVTLRCSSQSGHNTVSWYQQALGQGPQFIFQYYREEENGRGNFPPRFSGLQFPNYSSELNVNALELDDSALYLCASSLGGGDRYTEAFFGQGTRLTVV.

The CDR3 loop reads CASRLQGARTEAFF. CDR3 sequence (DNA): TGTGCCAGCCGCCTTCAGGGGGCACGAACTGAAGCTTTCTTT. The rearrangement uses TRBV27 and TRBJ1-1, with TRBD1 matching over 8 bases. This CDR3 is built from 14 residues. CDR1 and CDR2 from the germline V gene are MNHEY and SMNVEV (reference sequence). V gave up 8 bases and J gave up 5 bases; unmatched junction bases: 10.